This T cell receptor beta chain was obtained from a study of vaccination effects on CD4 cells after COVID-19. General study points: Late post-vaccination samples showed marked contraction of infection- and vaccine-induced clones.

Looked up from germline, CDR1 is MNHEY and CDR2 is SVGAGI. The CDR3 totals 15 residues. Deletions cut 2 bases from V and 5 bases from J, with 15 bases between. Only in-frame clones appear in the TCRdb table, and some are missing; sequencing was by immunoSEQ multiplex PCR. The repertoire has about 58,000 clones, approximately 80% of them found once; the top ten carry under 3.5%. Cells that had been cultured for 10 days were the source of isolated CD4+ T cells. Prior SARS-CoV-2 infection was absent in the vaccine recipients, as shown by negative nucleocapsid antibodies. For this clone: Its antigen remains unidentified.

Material: CD4+ T cells from PBMCs cultured without peptide, obtained before COVID-19 vaccination. The clonotype comes from a human donor who received a COVID-19 vaccine. The chain carries TRBV6-5 and TRBJ2-5; TRBD2 might be the D (6 bases). CDR3 residues: CASSYGTGGIETQYF. The CDR3, as DNA: TGTGCCAGCAGTTACGGGACCGGGGGTATTGAGACCCAGTACTTC.